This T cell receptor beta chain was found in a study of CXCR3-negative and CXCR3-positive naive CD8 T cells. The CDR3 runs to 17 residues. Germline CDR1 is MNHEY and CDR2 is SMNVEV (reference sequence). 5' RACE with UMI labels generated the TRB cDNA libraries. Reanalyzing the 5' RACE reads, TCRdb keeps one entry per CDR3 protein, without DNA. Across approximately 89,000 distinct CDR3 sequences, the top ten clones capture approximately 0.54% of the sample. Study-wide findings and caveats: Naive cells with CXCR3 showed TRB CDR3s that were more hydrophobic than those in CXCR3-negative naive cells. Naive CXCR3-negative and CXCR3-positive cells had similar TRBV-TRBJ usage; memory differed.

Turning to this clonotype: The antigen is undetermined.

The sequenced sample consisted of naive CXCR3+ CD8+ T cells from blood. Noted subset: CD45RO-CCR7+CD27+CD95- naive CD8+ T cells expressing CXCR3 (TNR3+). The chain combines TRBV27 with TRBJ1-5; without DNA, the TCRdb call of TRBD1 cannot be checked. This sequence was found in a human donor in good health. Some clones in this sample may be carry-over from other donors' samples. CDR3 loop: CASSLSSGAYSNQPQHF.